This paragraph reports one TCR beta chain. The antigen remains unidentified. The data derive from a study of T cells in Graves' hyperthyroidism and ophthalmopathy. Whole-study results and caveats: Stable hyperthyroidism and ophthalmopathy were separated using 13 V-J signatures.

Patients with uncontrolled infections, other autoimmune diseases, pregnancy or lactation were excluded. RNA transcripts provided the source from which TCR beta CDR3 regions were amplified. When the TCR CDR3 underwent first-round RT-PCR, the HTBI primer set was used. Each CDR3 protein gets one entry after TCRdb re-called the multiplex PCR reads with MiXCR. Here the sample spans about 580,000 distinct CDR3 sequences, about 45% being singletons. Germline V lookup: CDR1 SQVTM, CDR2 ANQGSEA. The CDR3 consists of 12 residues. Sequencing input: peripheral blood or thyroid tissue (not recorded which). The rearrangement joins TRBV29-1 to TRBJ1-5; D not certain. The TCR originated in a woman between 18 and 29 years old with Graves' hyperthyroidism. The CDR3 coding sequence is TGCAGTGAAACAGATAGCAATCAGCCCCAGCATTTT. Protein: CSETDSNQPQHF.